The 30 T cell receptor beta chains listed next were all sequenced from one sample in a study of blood T cell repertoires in COVID-19. Produced via immunoSEQ multiplex PCR; TCRdb's table is partial and in-frame only. Of 48,000 or so clones listed, about 90% were seen once; the top ten hold around 3.1%. The sequenced sample was peripheral blood. The receptor source for this set is a human donor in a cohort sampled during active COVID-19.

This chain uses TRBV7-9 with TRBJ2-6, with 10 bases that match TRBD2. CDR3 length: 19 residues. The V gene's germline CDR1 is SEHNR and CDR2 FQNEAQ (reference sequence). V gave up 5 bases and J gave up 0 bases; unmatched junction bases: 10. The CDR3 protein is CASSKFLAGEFSGANVLTF. In nucleotides, the CDR3 is TGTGCCAGCAGCAAATTTCTAGCGGGAGAGTTCTCTGGGGCCAACGTCCTGACTTTC.

This rearrangement joins TRBV4-1 to TRBJ1-1; 7 nucleotides match TRBD1. Germline CDR1 is MGHRA and CDR2 is YSYEKL. V was pared by 3 bases and J by 4 bases, with 8 bases of the junction left unmatched. This CDR3 is built from 15 residues. Here the CDR3 reads CASSQTGSAFTEAFF. CDR3 DNA sequence: TGCGCCAGCAGCCAGACAGGGAGCGCGTTCACTGAAGCTTTCTTT.

This chain uses TRBV10-2 with TRBJ2-1; 10 bases are shared with TRBD2. The V gene's germline CDR1 is WSHSY and CDR2 SAAADI. The CDR3 runs 15 residues. V lost 6 bases to trimming and J lost 2 bases; unmatched junction nucleotides: 4. CDR3 in amino acids: CASRWTSGPYNEQFF. DNA of the CDR3: TGCGCCAGCAGATGGACTAGCGGTCCCTACAATGAGCAGTTCTTC.

V gene TRBV7-3 combines with J gene TRBJ2-1; 7 bases align to TRBD1. CDR1 is SGHTA, CDR2 FQGTGA, per germline. With 5 bases clipped from V and 4 bases from J, the junction kept 8 bases outside the gene matches. There are 15 residues in the CDR3. CDR3 sequence: CASSLTGQRYNEQFF. CDR3 nucleotide sequence: TGTGCCAGCAGCCTTACGGGACAGAGATACAATGAGCAGTTCTTC.

The chain combines TRBV7-8 with TRBJ2-5; TRBD1 is a possible D gene (6 bases). Looked up from germline, CDR1 is SGHVS and CDR2 is FQNEAQ. The CDR3 length is 15 residues. The V gene lost 5 bases and the J gene lost 5 bases, with 18 bases spanning the gap. The CDR3 DNA sequence: TGTGCCAGCAGCGAAGACAGGCAGCCCCTGGAGACCCAGTACTTC. Amino acids: CASSEDRQPLETQYF.

The rearrangement uses TRBV5-5 and TRBJ2-6; the D gene is possibly TRBD2 (6 bases). In germline, CDR1 is SGHKS, CDR2 YYEKEE (reference sequence). The CDR3 is 15 residues long. The V gene lost 6 bases and the J gene lost 0 bases, with 10 bases spanning the gap. The CDR3 sequence is CASNGGISGANVLTF. CDR3 coding DNA: TGTGCCAGCAACGGCGGGATCTCTGGGGCCAACGTCCTGACTTTC.

The CDR3 is CATSRGGGTEAFF. DNA for the CDR3: TGTGCCACCAGCAGAGGGGGGGGGACTGAAGCTTTCTTT. The gene calls are TRBV15 and TRBJ1-1, with a possible D match to TRBD1 (5 bases). Trimming took 1 base from V and 5 from J, leaving 8 bases between them. Germline lookup yields CDR1 LNHNV and CDR2 YYDKDF (reference sequence). The CDR3 loop spans 13 amino acids.

The V call is TRBV7-2, the J call TRBJ1-1; D remains unclear. The CDR3 consists of 14 residues. The V end was cut by 0 bases, the J end by 5 bases, with 10 bases between. Germline V gene sequence: CDR1 SGHTA, CDR2 FQGNSA. For the CDR3, the DNA is TGTGCCAGCAGCTTAGCGAGAGGGTCTACTGAAGCTTTCTTT. This translates into CASSLARGSTEAFF.

In DNA, the CDR3 is TGCGCCAGCAGCTTACAGGGGGCTAACACTGAAGCTTTCTTT. Translated: CASSLQGANTEAFF. The V call is TRBV5-1, the J call TRBJ1-1; 9 nucleotides match TRBD1. The V segment lost 2 bases and the J segment 2 bases; nucleotides outside the gene matches: 1. CDR3 length: 14 amino acids. In germline, CDR1 is SGHRS, CDR2 YFSETQ.

The chain carries TRBV30 and TRBJ2-5, with D perhaps matching TRBD2 (6 bases). V gave up 0 bases and J gave up 5 bases, with 10 bases separating them. The CDR3 totals 13 residues. Germline V gene sequence: CDR1 GTSNPN, CDR2 SVGIG (reference sequence). CDR3 in amino acids: CAWSVGGAETQYF. CDR3 coding DNA: TGTGCCTGGAGTGTAGGAGGGGCCGAGACCCAGTACTTC.

J is TRBJ1-3 and V is TRBV7-6, with D perhaps matching TRBD1 (6 bases). The V gene lost 5 bases and the J gene lost 4 bases, with 24 bases spanning the gap. CDR1 and CDR2 (germline): SGHVS, FNYEAQ. The CDR3 spans 18 residues. The CDR3 region is CASSIYPRGRVSGNTIYF. The CDR3 coding sequence is TGTGCCAGCAGCATCTACCCCAGGGGTAGGGTCTCGGGAAACACCATATATTTT.

This rearrangement joins TRBV9 to TRBJ1-2; no reliable D call. Germline lookup yields CDR1 SGDLS and CDR2 YYNGEE. The CDR3 runs 12 residues. Trimming took off 4 bases at V and 8 bases at J, with 12 bases between the two ends. The CDR3 DNA sequence: TGTGCCAGCAGCCCCCCTTACGAGGGCTACACCTTC. It translates to CASSPPYEGYTF.

The gene calls are TRBV13 and TRBJ2-5; 10 nucleotides line up with TRBD2. The V gene's germline CDR1 is PRHDT and CDR2 FYEKMQ (reference sequence). CDR3 size: 15 residues. V trimming: 4 bases; J trimming: 2 bases; junction bases outside the gene matches: 4. CDR3 residues: CASSYRTSGQETQYF. CDR3 DNA: TGTGCCAGCAGCTACCGGACTAGCGGACAAGAGACCCAGTACTTC.

DNA for the CDR3: TGCGCCAGCAGCTGGAGGGGTGGCAGAATCTCCTACGAGCAGTACTTC. Translating it yields CASSWRGGRISYEQYF. The gene calls are TRBV5-1 and TRBJ2-7, with a tentative D call TRBD2 (6 bases). Per the germline V gene, CDR1 is SGHRS and CDR2 is YFSETQ. This CDR3 comprises 16 residues. V was clipped by 3 bases and J by 0 bases, with 16 bases between them.

This chain connects TRBV5-1 to TRBJ2-5; 7 bases match TRBD1. This CDR3 region has 13 residues. V was pared by 2 bases and J by 6 bases, with 4 bases of the junction left unmatched. The germline gives CDR1 SGHRS, CDR2 YFSETQ. In DNA, the CDR3 is TGCGCCAGCAGCTTTAACAGGGGAAAGACCCAGTACTTC. Its protein product is CASSFNRGKTQYF.

The chain employs TRBV5-6 and TRBJ2-1, with D possibly matching TRBD1 (5 bases). Germline-derived CDR1 and CDR2 are SGHDT and YYEEEE. Deletions cut 3 bases from V and 0 bases from J, with 13 bases between. The CDR3 is made up of 16 amino acids. The DNA for the CDR3 is TGTGCCAGCAGCTCGTATTGGGGCCGCTCCTACAATGAGCAGTTCTTC. It is translated as CASSSYWGRSYNEQFF. Combining the CDR3 with reference TRBV5-6 and TRBJ2-1 gives the whole variable domain DAGVTQSPTHLIKTRGQQVTLRCSPKSGHDTVSWYQQALGQGPQFIFQYYEEEERQRGNFPDRFSGHQFPNYSSELNVNALLLGDSALYLCASSSYWGRSYNEQFFGPGTRLTVL.

The V call is TRBV21-1, the J call TRBJ2-3; the tabulated D call, TRBD2, remains unverified against the DNA. TRBV21-1 corresponds to a pseudogene. This CDR3 region has 15 residues. The CDR3 DNA reads as TGTGCCAGCAGCAATCGGCTGGGAGGAACAGATACGCAGTATTTT. Encoded protein: CASSNRLGGTDTQYF.

This clone appeared a few times. The chain combines TRBV25-1 with TRBJ1-5; 8 bases match TRBD1. CDR3 length equals 13 residues. Germline CDR1 MGHDK, CDR2 SYGVNS. The J segment lost 6 bases and the V segment lost 8 bases, leaving 6 bases of the junction unmatched. The CDR3 region has the DNA TGTGCCAGCCAAGGACAGGGCGGTCAGCCCCAGCATTTT. It translates to CASQGQGGQPQHF.

This sequence joins TRBV5-1 and TRBJ2-1; tentatively, D is TRBD1 (6 bases). Germline CDR1 reads SGHRS; CDR2 reads YFSETQ. Trimming took 6 bases from V and 5 from J, leaving 12 bases between them. CDR3 length equals 13 residues. The CDR3 protein is CASTRDNNNEQFF. The CDR3 nucleotides are TGCGCCAGCACCCGGGACAACAACAATGAGCAGTTCTTC.

The chain is built from TRBV3-1 (or the pseudogene TRBV3-2) and TRBJ1-1; no clear D. Germline CDR1 is LGHDT and CDR2 is YNNKEL (reference sequence). V was clipped by 0 bases and J by 1 base, with 9 bases between them. There are 15 residues in the CDR3. CDR3 in DNA: TGTGCCAGCAGCCAAGAGAGGGCCTGGAACACTGAAGCTTTCTTT. Translating gives CASSQERAWNTEAFF.

The rearrangement links TRBV27 to TRBJ1-1, with a possible D match to TRBD1 (5 bases). Between the trimmed V and J ends, which lost 4 bases and 0 bases, there was a span of 9 bases. Germline values: CDR1 MNHEY, CDR2 SMNVEV (reference sequence). The CDR3 spans 14 residues. The CDR3 bases are TGTGCCAGCAGTTGGGGGGGGGTGAACACTGAAGCTTTCTTT. Protein sequence: CASSWGGVNTEAFF.

This sequence joins TRBV15 and TRBJ2-1; 7 nucleotides line up with TRBD2. This CDR3 has 16 residues. CDR1 is LNHNV and CDR2 is YYDKDF in the germline V gene (reference sequence). With 1 base clipped from V and 5 bases from J, the junction kept 8 bases outside the gene matches. The CDR3 is CATSRGIRLADNEQFF. The DNA of the CDR3 is TGTGCCACCAGCAGAGGCATCCGACTAGCTGACAATGAGCAGTTCTTC.

This chain's CDR3 is CASSEWTSGRFTDTQYF. CDR3 DNA sequence: TGTGCCAGCAGCGAATGGACTAGCGGGAGGTTCACAGATACGCAGTATTTT. V and J are TRBV21-1 and TRBJ2-3; TRBD2, the D gene given by the table, was not confirmed from the DNA. TRBV21-1 is flagged as a pseudogene. There are 17 residues in the CDR3.

The chain combines TRBV28 with TRBJ1-2; the D is unclear. V was clipped by 6 bases and J by 3 bases, with 5 bases between them. This CDR3 has 11 residues. Germline values: CDR1 MDHEN, CDR2 SYDVKM. The CDR3 reads CASSGDYGYTF. The CDR3 bases are TGTGCCAGCAGCGGGGACTATGGCTACACCTTC.

This chain links TRBV6-4 with TRBJ2-5, with 12 bases matching TRBD2. Losses at the gene ends were 7 bases for V and 5 bases for J; bases not matched to a gene: 11. Germline V gives CDR1 MRHNA, CDR2 SNTAGT. The CDR3 has 16 residues. CDR3 DNA sequence: TGTGCCAGCACCAAAAGGACTAGCGGGGTCGGGGAGACCCAGTACTTC. Translation: CASTKRTSGVGETQYF.

The chain recombines TRBV18 with TRBJ1-1; TRBD1 might be the D (6 bases). The CDR3 spans 15 residues. Deletions cut 1 base from V and 6 bases from J, with 15 bases between. Looked up from germline, CDR1 is KGHSH and CDR2 is LQKENI. The CDR3 spells CASSPQWGGDAEAFF. The CDR3 nucleotides are TGTGCCAGCTCACCACAGTGGGGGGGCGACGCTGAAGCTTTCTTT.

The rearrangement uses TRBV6-5 and TRBJ2-1, with D unresolved. The CDR3 covers 14 residues. CDR1 is MNHEY, CDR2 SVGAGI, per germline. V dropped 0 bases and J dropped 10 bases, with 13 bases sitting between them. In DNA form, the CDR3 reads TGTGCCAGCAGTTACTCTAACAGAATGAAAGAGCAGTTCTTC. It is translated as CASSYSNRMKEQFF.

This chain links TRBV10-2 with TRBJ1-2, with a possible D match to TRBD1 (5 bases). The germline V and J ends were trimmed by 3 bases and 6 bases, with 14 bases remaining between them. From germline, CDR1 is WSHSY and CDR2 SAAADI. This CDR3 has 14 residues. The CDR3 region has the DNA TGCGCCAGCAGTGACGGCAGGGAATTAAATGGCTACACCTTC. Amino acids: CASSDGRELNGYTF.

The chain combines TRBV2 with TRBJ1-5; no clear D. V was trimmed by 6 bases and J by 6 bases, leaving 9 bases between them. Germline V CDR1 and CDR2: SNHLY, FYNNEI. This CDR3 region has 12 residues. The CDR3 is CASSVSVQPQHF. As DNA, the CDR3 is TGTGCCAGCAGCGTGAGTGTTCAGCCCCAGCATTTT.

The rearrangement uses TRBV21-1 and TRBJ2-5; the table's D call TRBD2 went unverified against the DNA. TRBV21-1 is an annotated pseudogene. CDR3 length equals 14 residues. The CDR3 sequence: CASSVRLAGETQYF. For the CDR3, the DNA is TGTGCCAGCAGCGTTAGACTAGCAGGAGAGACCCAGTACTTC.